These T cell receptor beta chains were read from a single sample in a study of response to subunit inactivated influenza vaccine. One entry per CDR3 protein, called by TCRdb with MiXCR from the RT-PCR reads. Of about 540,000 distinct CDR3 sequences listed, under 25% were seen once; the top ten hold about 3%. These sequences were also reported in another study, on T cells expressing NK-cell markers.

Sample: CD4+ T cells sorted from PBMCs, taken about 12 days after vaccination. Receptors originate from a man aged 50 to 59 who received an inactivated influenza vaccine. Both conserved end residues are part of each CDR3. Each record gives: clone size, D gene, J gene, V gene, CDR3 protein, CDR3 DNA. A D gene is named only where the DNA matches it firmly. Clone size is given for some rows only: seen once, a few or many times, or a class if the clone is expanded.

clone size: -
D gene: -
J gene: TRBJ2-1
V gene: TRBV11-2
CDR3 protein: CASSLGFDRRPITSYNEQFF
CDR3 DNA: TGTGCCAGCAGCTTAGGTTTTGACAGACGTCCAATAACCTCCTACAATGAGCAGTTCTTC

clone size: few
D gene: TRBD1
J gene: TRBJ2-1
V gene: TRBV18
CDR3 protein: CASSPPTGQGESYNEQFF
CDR3 DNA: TGTGCCAGCTCACCACCGACCGGTCAGGGGGAGTCGTACAATGAGCAGTTCTTC

clone size: -
D gene: -
J gene: TRBJ1-2
V gene: TRBV7-2
CDR3 protein: CANSQGLVDSTGYTF
CDR3 DNA: TGTGCCAACAGCCAAGGGTTGGTCGACAGCACAGGCTACACCTTC

clone size: -
D gene: -
J gene: TRBJ2-3
V gene: TRBV7-9
CDR3 protein: CASSLLGVDTQYF
CDR3 DNA: TGTGCCAGCAGCTTATTGGGGGTAGATACGCAGTATTTT

clone size: -
D gene: TRBD2
J gene: TRBJ2-1
V gene: TRBV20-1
CDR3 protein: CSASRPLAGNEQFF
CDR3 DNA: TGCAGTGCTAGCCGGCCCCTAGCGGGCAATGAGCAGTTCTTC

clone size: -
D gene: -
J gene: TRBJ2-1
V gene: TRBV7-2
CDR3 protein: CASSPLIGGHNEQFF
CDR3 DNA: TGTGCCAGCAGCCCCCTAATTGGGGGGCACAATGAGCAGTTCTTC

clone size: -
D gene: TRBD1
J gene: TRBJ2-7
V gene: TRBV2
CDR3 protein: CASSPDRGAYEQYF
CDR3 DNA: TGTGCCAGCAGCCCGGACAGGGGCGCCTACGAGCAGTACTTC

clone size: -
D gene: -
J gene: TRBJ1-3
V gene: TRBV20-1
CDR3 protein: CSARAPGLFGNTIYF
CDR3 DNA: TGCAGTGCTAGGGCCCCGGGGCTTTTTGGAAACACCATATATTTT

clone size: once
D gene: -
J gene: TRBJ2-5
V gene: TRBV4-2
CDR3 protein: CSSSQDPKETQYF
CDR3 DNA: TGTTCCAGCAGCCAAGATCCAAAAGAGACCCAGTACTTC

clone size: -
D gene: -
J gene: TRBJ2-1
V gene: TRBV20-1
CDR3 protein: CSARDFESLFAFF
CDR3 DNA: TGCAGTGCTAGAGATTTTGAATCTTTATTCGCGTTCTTC

clone size: -
D gene: -
J gene: TRBJ2-2
V gene: TRBV28
CDR3 protein: CASSLDQGRELFF
CDR3 DNA: TGTGCCAGCAGCCTAGATCAGGGCCGGGAGCTGTTTTTT

clone size: -
D gene: TRBD2
J gene: TRBJ2-3
V gene: TRBV6-5
CDR3 protein: CASSYASGAHYTDTQYF
CDR3 DNA: TGTGCCAGCAGTTACGCTAGCGGGGCCCACTACACAGATACGCAGTATTTT

clone size: few
D gene: TRBD1
J gene: TRBJ2-1
V gene: TRBV29-1
CDR3 protein: CSVLGQGKSEQFF
CDR3 DNA: TGCAGCGTCCTCGGACAGGGTAAGAGTGAGCAGTTCTTC

clone size: -
D gene: -
J gene: TRBJ1-2
V gene: TRBV7-2
CDR3 protein: CASSLAGSGLINYGYTF
CDR3 DNA: TGTGCCAGCAGCTTAGCGGGCTCGGGGTTAATTAACTATGGCTACACCTTC

clone size: -
D gene: -
J gene: TRBJ2-5
V gene: TRBV5-6
CDR3 protein: CASSLLVFAVETQYF
CDR3 DNA: TGTGCCAGCAGCTTATTGGTTTTCGCAGTTGAGACCCAGTACTTC

clone size: few
D gene: TRBD1
J gene: TRBJ1-4
V gene: TRBV5-1
CDR3 protein: CASREVGQDYEKLFF
CDR3 DNA: TGCGCCAGCAGGGAGGTTGGACAGGACTATGAAAAACTGTTTTTT

clone size: -
D gene: -
J gene: TRBJ2-7
V gene: TRBV20-1
CDR3 protein: CSARNLASDYEQYF
CDR3 DNA: TGCAGTGCTAGGAACCTAGCGTCTGACTACGAGCAGTACTTC

clone size: few
D gene: TRBD2
J gene: TRBJ2-5
V gene: TRBV5-1
CDR3 protein: CASSLGTSGSETQYF
CDR3 DNA: TGCGCCAGCAGCTTAGGGACTAGCGGGAGTGAGACCCAGTACTTC

clone size: -
D gene: -
J gene: TRBJ2-3
V gene: TRBV7-8
CDR3 protein: CASSTLVTDTQYF
CDR3 DNA: TGTGCCAGCAGCACGCTAGTTACAGATACGCAGTATTTT